This T cell receptor (beta chain) was captured by sequencing in a study of blood T cell repertoires in COVID-19. As for the study in general: Italy, Spain and the United States were the sources of the convalescent and acute COVID-19 samples. T cells, B-cell-depleted T cells, or PBMCs supplied cDNA or gDNA.

Authors' processing steps: Nucleated cell number was recorded as an estimate derived from reference gene primer amplification. Using immunoSEQ multiplex PCR, the repertoire was profiled, and TCRdb retains in-frame clones only, with some absent. For V, J and clone size, that table is used; D and trimming come from the DNA. This table holds approximately 230,000 clones, approximately 82% found once. Germline trimming cut 2 bases from V and 4 bases from J; bases unmatched to any gene: 5. This CDR3 spans 15 amino acids. Looked up from germline, CDR1 is GTSNPN and CDR2 is SVGIG (reference sequence). This clonotype was obtained from a woman aged 80 or older with active or convalescent COVID-19. The sequenced material came from peripheral blood. This sequence joins TRBV30 and TRBJ2-3, with 11 bases identical to TRBD2. The CDR3 protein is CAWSQLAGEADTQYF. CDR3 DNA sequence: TGTGCCTGGAGTCAACTAGCGGGAGAAGCAGATACGCAGTATTTT.